This entry concerns a single TCR beta chain. What it recognizes is unknown. These data come from a study of T cell responses to AZD1222 COVID-19 vaccine. The study's findings and limits: The study reported that nearly half of spike-specific TCRs target unmutated variant regions.

The germline V gene encodes CDR1 SQVTM and CDR2 ANQGSEA. The CDR3 is 15 residues long. Losses at the gene ends were 0 bases for V and 5 bases for J; bases not matched to a gene: 9. TCRdb's copy holds only in-frame clones and misses some; the assay was immunoSEQ multiplex PCR. In the table there are around 150,000 clones, about 90% of which are singletons. This TCR was sampled from an adult in good health. Sequences were derived from peripheral blood, sampled on day 0 of AZD1222 vaccination. The gene calls are TRBV29-1 and TRBJ1-2, with 7 bases fitting TRBD1. The CDR3 reads CSVEDWRGRQYGYTF. The CDR3, as DNA: TGCAGCGTTGAAGATTGGAGGGGGCGTCAGTATGGCTACACCTTC. The whole variable domain, remainder taken from reference TRBV29-1 and TRBJ1-2, is SAVISQKPSRDICQRGTSLTIQCQVDSQVTMMFWYRQQPGQSLTLIATANQGSEATYESGFVIDKFPISRPNLTFSTLTVSNMSPEDSSIYLCSVEDWRGRQYGYTFGSGTRLTVV.